This T cell receptor (beta chain) was sequenced for a study of CD8 T cells in ankylosing spondylitis. V lost 4 bases and J lost 2, with 9 bases in between. Germline CDR1 SGHRS, CDR2 YFSETQ. The CDR3 extends over 14 amino acids. This clonotype has ten or more counts. TCRdb passed the 5' RACE reads through MiXCR, listing each CDR3 protein once. The table lists under 150,000 distinct CDR3 sequences, more than 7% of them singletons, with 7.3% in the top ten. Sequencing used synovial fluid, either unsorted or a sorted T cell fraction (not recorded which). This chain connects TRBV5-1 to TRBJ2-2; D remains unclear. This TCR came from a male donor with ankylosing spondylitis. In DNA form, the CDR3 reads TGCGCCAGCAGCGTTGAGAGCAACACCGGGGAGCTGTTTTTT. Translating gives CASSVESNTGELFF.